This T cell receptor beta chain emerged from a study of read filtering for tumor transcriptome and immune sequencing. Study as a whole: Per sample, TCR-region reads ranged about 3.5 to 11 million by IR-seq, roughly 80 to 1273 by RNA-seq.

Whole-study findings and limits: Correlation between methods rose after single-read clonotypes were removed. Approximately 82% of IR-seq clonotypes had one read, totaling 3% to 4% of reads; RNA-seq: about 70% and 40%.

This library used 300 to 450 ng RNA and molecular barcoded adaptors spanning alpha/delta and beta/gamma chains. TCRdb itself ran the reads through MiXCR, one entry per CDR3 protein. In the table there are about 35,000 distinct CDR3 sequences, over 11% of which are singletons. In regard to this clonotype: No antigen is known for it.

The CDR3 is 14 residues long. J was trimmed by 4 bases and V by 10 bases; bases with no gene match: 12. Germline values: CDR1 MNHEY, CDR2 SVGAGI. Sampling of bone marrow took place during active disease in every patient. Sequenced material: a population of CD138-negative cells sorted from bone marrow. The TCR was taken from a donor over 35 with multiple myeloma. The genes are TRBV6-5 and TRBJ2-7; 8 nucleotides align to TRBD2. In nucleotides, the CDR3 is TGTGCCACCCGGACGGTAGCGGGATCGTACGAGCAGTACTTC. Residues: CATRTVAGSYEQYF.